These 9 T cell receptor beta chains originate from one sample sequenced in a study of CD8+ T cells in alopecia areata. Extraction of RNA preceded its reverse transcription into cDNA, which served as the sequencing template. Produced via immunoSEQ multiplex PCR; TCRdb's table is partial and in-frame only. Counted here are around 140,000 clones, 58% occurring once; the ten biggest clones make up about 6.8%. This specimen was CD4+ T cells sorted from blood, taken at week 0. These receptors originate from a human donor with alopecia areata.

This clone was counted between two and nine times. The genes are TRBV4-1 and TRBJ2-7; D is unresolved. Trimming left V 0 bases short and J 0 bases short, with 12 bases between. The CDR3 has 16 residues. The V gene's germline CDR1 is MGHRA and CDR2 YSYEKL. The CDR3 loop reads CASSQERQVPSYEQYF. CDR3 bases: TGCGCCAGCAGCCAAGAACGGCAGGTGCCCTCCTACGAGCAGTACTTC.

The CDR3 nucleotides read TGTGCCAGCAGCCGGGTTGTCAACACTGAAGCTTTCTTT. Its translation is CASSRVVNTEAFF. This chain connects TRBV14 to TRBJ1-1; D is undetermined. CDR3 length: 13 residues. Germline CDR1 SGHDN, CDR2 FVKESK. V shed 4 bases and J shed 2 bases, with 8 bases lying between them.

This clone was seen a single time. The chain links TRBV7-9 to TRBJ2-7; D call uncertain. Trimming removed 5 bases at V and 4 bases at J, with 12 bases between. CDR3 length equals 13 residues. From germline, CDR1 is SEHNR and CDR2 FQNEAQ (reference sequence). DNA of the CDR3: TGTGCCAGCAGCCTGGGATCGGAATACGAGCAGTACTTC. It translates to CASSLGSEYEQYF.

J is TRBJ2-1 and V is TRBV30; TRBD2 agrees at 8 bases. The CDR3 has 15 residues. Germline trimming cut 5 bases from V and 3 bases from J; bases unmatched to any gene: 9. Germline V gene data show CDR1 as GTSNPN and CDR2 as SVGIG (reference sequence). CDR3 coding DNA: TGTGCCTGGCGGCGGGGGGCCAGTCTCTACAATGAGCAGTTCTTC. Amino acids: CAWRRGASLYNEQFF.

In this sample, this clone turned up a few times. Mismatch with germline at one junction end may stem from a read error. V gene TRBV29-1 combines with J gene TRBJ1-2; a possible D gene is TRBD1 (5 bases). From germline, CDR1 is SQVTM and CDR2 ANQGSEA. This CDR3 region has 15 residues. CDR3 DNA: TGCAGCGCTGAACCCCCCCAGGGTCGGGGTGGTGGCTACACCTTC. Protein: CSAEPPQGRGGGYTF.

The CDR3 spells CASSQDEVSSYNSPLHF. In nucleotides, the CDR3 is TGCGCCAGCAGCCAAGATGAGGTCAGCTCCTATAATTCACCCCTCCACTTT. The chain couples TRBV4-1 to TRBJ1-6; D gene unclear. This CDR3 is 17 amino acids long. V lost 0 bases to trimming and J lost 0 bases, with 9 bases between them. Germline CDR1 reads MGHRA; CDR2 reads YSYEKL.

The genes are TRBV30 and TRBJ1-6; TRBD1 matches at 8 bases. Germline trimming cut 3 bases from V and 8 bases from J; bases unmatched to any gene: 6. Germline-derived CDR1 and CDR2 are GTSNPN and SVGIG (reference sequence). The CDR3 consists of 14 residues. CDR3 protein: CAWSPRDRYSPLHF. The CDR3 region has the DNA TGTGCCTGGAGCCCCCGGGACAGGTATTCACCCCTCCACTTT.

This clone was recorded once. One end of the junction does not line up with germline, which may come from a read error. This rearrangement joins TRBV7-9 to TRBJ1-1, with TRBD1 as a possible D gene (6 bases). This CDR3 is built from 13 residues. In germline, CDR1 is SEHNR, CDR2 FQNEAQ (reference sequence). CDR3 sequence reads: CASRLGGSTEAFF. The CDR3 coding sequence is TGTGCCAGCAGGTTAGGGGGTAGCACTGAAGCTTTCTTT.

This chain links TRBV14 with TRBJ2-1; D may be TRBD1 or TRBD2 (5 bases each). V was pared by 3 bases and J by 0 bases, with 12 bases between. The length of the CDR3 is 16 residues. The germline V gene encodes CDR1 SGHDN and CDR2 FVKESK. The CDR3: CASSQLIGGSYNEQFF. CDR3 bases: TGTGCCAGCAGCCAGTTAATTGGGGGCTCCTACAATGAGCAGTTCTTC.